This TCR beta chain was sequenced for a study of glioma-infiltrating T cells after dendritic cell vaccination. Study-wide context: Samples are from glioblastoma patients in Phase I and II dendritic cell vaccine trials.

V lost 4 bases, J lost 5 bases, and 18 bases lay in between. The CDR3 consists of 15 residues. In germline, CDR1 is SGHRS, CDR2 YFSETQ. Sample time point: after dendritic cell vaccination, including at tumor progression/relapse. Only patients with spare fresh-frozen tumor and over two years of follow-up were included. Points on this clone: What it binds is not known.

Study-wide findings and caveats: Patients with more pretreatment TILs had longer time to progression and survival. Few patients contributed both blood and tumor specimens.

Generated by immunoSEQ multiplex PCR, the TCRdb table keeps only in-frame clones and is missing some. The table includes around 92,000 clones, 80% detected once. The specimen was blood, collected after dendritic cell vaccination. The sequence derives from a human donor with glioblastoma. The chain links TRBV5-1 to TRBJ1-2; D is possibly TRBD1 (6 bases). CDR3 sequence reads: CASSEKQGPPYGYTF. The DNA for the CDR3 is TGCGCCAGCAGCGAGAAACAGGGACCCCCATATGGCTACACCTTC. The full variable domain, its missing parts supplied by reference TRBV5-1 and TRBJ1-2, is KAGVTQTPRYLIKTRGQQVTLSCSPISGHRSVSWYQQTPGQGLQFLFEYFSETQRNKGNFPGRFSGRQFSNSRSEMNVSTLELGDSALYLCASSEKQGPPYGYTFGSGTRLTVV.